This TCR beta chain was observed in a study of cytotoxic CD8 clonotypes in ibrutinib-treated CLL. Study-level background: A mean of approximately 260,000 productive templates and more than 75,000 productive rearrangements was obtained per sample.

V lost 0 bases and J lost 0, with 17 bases in between. This CDR3 has 19 residues. CDR1 LGHNA and CDR2 YSLEER come from the germline V gene. For TCR beta libraries, approximately 2 micrograms of genomic DNA were obtained from cryopreserved PBMCs. Libraries were prepared by immunoSEQ multiplex PCR; TCRdb keeps only in-frame clonotypes and omits some of them. The sample records about 160,000 clones, more than 75% being singletons. This clone has only one observation. Sample: PBMCs, taken after 12 months of ibrutinib treatment. The rearrangement links TRBV4-3 to TRBJ1-4; D gene unclear. This TCR came from a human donor with chronic lymphocytic leukemia. CDR3 loop: CASSQDSGLGRATNEKLFF. As DNA, the CDR3 is TGCGCCAGCAGCCAAGACAGCGGACTCGGGAGAGCAACTAATGAAAAACTGTTTTTT.